This T cell receptor beta chain was documented in a study of blood T cell repertoires in COVID-19. Overall study context: The United States, Italy and Spain supplied acute and convalescent COVID-19 samples.

V was pared by 6 bases and J by 6 bases, with 12 bases of the junction left unmatched. Germline-derived CDR1 and CDR2 are SNHLY and FYNNEI. This CDR3 comprises 15 residues. This clone has a single count. During active infection, Seattle patients enrolled and were then monitored through disease. Original processing notes: It was from reference gene primer amplification that nucleated cell counts were estimated. The data were produced by immunoSEQ multiplex PCR, yet TCRdb's version contains in-frame clones alone and is incomplete. V and J calls and clone size come straight from that table; D and trimming were deduced from the DNA. This sample has a few hundred thousand clones, with approximately 88% found just once.

This TCR came from a woman in her twenties or thirties with COVID-19, enrolled during active disease. The chain couples TRBV2 to TRBJ2-3; 7 positions agree with TRBD2. Sequencing was performed on peripheral blood. The CDR3 coding sequence is TGTGCCAGCAGGATACTTGCGGGAGTATCGGATACGCAGTATTTT. Its translation: CASRILAGVSDTQYF.